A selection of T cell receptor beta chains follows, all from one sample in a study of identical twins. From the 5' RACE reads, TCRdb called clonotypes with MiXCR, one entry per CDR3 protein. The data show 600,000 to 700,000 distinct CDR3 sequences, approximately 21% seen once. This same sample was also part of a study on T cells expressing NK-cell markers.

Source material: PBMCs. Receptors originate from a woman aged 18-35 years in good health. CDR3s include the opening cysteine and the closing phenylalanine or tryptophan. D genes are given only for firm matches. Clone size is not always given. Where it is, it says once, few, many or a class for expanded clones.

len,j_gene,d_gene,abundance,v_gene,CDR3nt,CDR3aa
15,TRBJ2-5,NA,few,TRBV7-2,TGTGCCAGCAGCTTGCAGGGGCGGATGGGGGAGACCCAGTACTTC,CASSLQGRMGETQYF
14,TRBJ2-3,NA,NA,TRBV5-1,TGCGCCAGCACAGGATGGGGTAACACAGATACGCAGTATTTT,CASTGWGNTDTQYF
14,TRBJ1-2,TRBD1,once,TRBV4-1,TGCGCCAGCAGCCAAGCAGGGGGGAACTATGGCTACACCTTC,CASSQAGGNYGYTF
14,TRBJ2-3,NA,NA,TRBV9,TGTGCCAGCAGCGTAGGGCCCAGATCCGATACGCAGTATTTT,CASSVGPRSDTQYF
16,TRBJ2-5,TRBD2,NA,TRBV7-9,TGTGCCAGCAGCTTAGCGATAGCGGGAGTAGGAGAGACCCAGTACTTC,CASSLAIAGVGETQYF
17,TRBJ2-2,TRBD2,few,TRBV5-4,TGTGCCAGCAGCCCGGACATATGGACTAGCGGGAGGGGGGAGCTGTTTTTT,CASSPDIWTSGRGELFF
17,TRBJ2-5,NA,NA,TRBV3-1,TGTGCCAGCAGCCAAAAAGGACGATCCAGGGGTATGGAGACCCAGTACTTC,CASSQKGRSRGMETQYF
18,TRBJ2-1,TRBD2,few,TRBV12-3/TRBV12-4,TGTGCCAGCAGTTTAAGGGGATGGAGGACTAGCGGGAGTAATGAGCAGTTCTTC,CASSLRGWRTSGSNEQFF
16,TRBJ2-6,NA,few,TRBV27,TGTGCCAGCAGTTTAGGCCCTCCCTCTGGGGCCAACGTCCTGACTTTC,CASSLGPPSGANVLTF
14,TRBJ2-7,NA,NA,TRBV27,TGTGCCAGCAGTAGATCTGCCCTACCCTACGAGCAGTACTTC,CASSRSALPYEQYF
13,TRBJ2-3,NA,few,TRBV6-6,TGTGCCAGCAGGTTAGCGCTCGCAGATACGCAGTATTTT,CASRLALADTQYF
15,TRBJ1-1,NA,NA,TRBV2,TGTGCCAGCAGGCGGACCGGGACCCTGAACACTGAAGCTTTCTTT,CASRRTGTLNTEAFF
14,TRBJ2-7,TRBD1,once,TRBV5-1,TGCGCCAGCAGCCGGACAGGAGAGATTTACGAGCAGTACTTC,CASSRTGEIYEQYF
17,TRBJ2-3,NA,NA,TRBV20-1,TGCAGTGCCCCAGCCCAACTGGCGGGGGCCTCAGGGGATACGCAGTATTTT,CSAPAQLAGASGDTQYF
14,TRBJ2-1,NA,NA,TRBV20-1,TGCAGTGCTAGTGGACCGTGGGCCTCCAATGAGCAGTTCTTC,CSASGPWASNEQFF
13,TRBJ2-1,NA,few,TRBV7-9,TGTGCCAGCAGCTTAGGATCTCCGGGCGAGCAGTTCTTC,CASSLGSPGEQFF
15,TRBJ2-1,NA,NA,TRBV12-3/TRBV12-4,TGTGCCAGCAGTACGGTGGAGGGGGGGCTCTATGAGCAGTTCTTC,CASSTVEGGLYEQFF
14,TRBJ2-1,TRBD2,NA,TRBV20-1,TGCAGTGCGCAGGGACTAGCGGGATACAATGAGCAGTTCTTC,CSAQGLAGYNEQFF
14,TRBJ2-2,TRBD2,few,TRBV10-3,TGTGCCATCAGTGTTCTAGCGGAGGCCGGGGAGCTGTTTTTT,CAISVLAEAGELFF
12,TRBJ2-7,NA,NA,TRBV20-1,TGCAGTGCTACCTCCCCAGGTTACGAGCAGTACTTC,CSATSPGYEQYF
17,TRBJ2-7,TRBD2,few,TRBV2,TGTGCCAGCAGTGAGGGCCCCACTAGCGGGACAACCTACGAGCAGTACTTC,CASSEGPTSGTTYEQYF
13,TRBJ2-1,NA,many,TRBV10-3,TGTGCCATCAGTGTGGCATCCCCTAATGAGCAGTTCTTC,CAISVASPNEQFF
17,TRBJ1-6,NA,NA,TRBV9,TGTGCCAGCAGCCTCAGCCGAGGGGGGCGATCGATTTCACCCCTCCACTTT,CASSLSRGGRSISPLHF
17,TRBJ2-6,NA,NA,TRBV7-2,TGTGCCAGCAGGCCTAAGGTCCAGATCTCTGGGGCCAACGTCCTGACTTTC,CASRPKVQISGANVLTF